This T cell receptor beta chain derives from a study of blood T cell repertoires in COVID-19. Produced via immunoSEQ multiplex PCR; TCRdb's table is partial and in-frame only. The repertoire consists of 250,000 to 350,000 clones, with about 90% occurring once and the leading ten covering approximately 2%. The junction had 3 bases not matched to a gene; V was cut back by 4 bases and J by 4 bases. Germline loops: CDR1 SQVTM, CDR2 ANQGSEA. CDR3 length: 12 residues. The sequenced sample consisted of peripheral blood. The sequence derives from a woman in her 30s who had recovered from COVID-19. The chain carries TRBV29-1 and TRBJ1-2; 7 bases map to TRBD1. The CDR3 is CSVAGQAYGYTF. The CDR3 nucleotides read TGCAGCGTTGCTGGACAGGCCTATGGCTACACCTTC.